This T cell receptor (beta chain) is drawn from a study of blood T cell repertoires in COVID-19. In the study overall: From the United States, Italy and Spain came samples of acute and convalescent COVID-19.

Germline V gives CDR1 SQVTM, CDR2 ANQGSEA. There are 11 residues in the CDR3. Trimming took 3 bases from V and 6 from J, leaving 8 bases between them. In the original analysis: Scientists estimated how many nucleated cells there were by amplifying reference gene primers. Sequencing used immunoSEQ multiplex PCR; TCRdb keeps in-frame clones, though not all of them. V and J calls plus clone size are reproduced from that table; the DNA served to infer D and trimming. The table includes 130,000 to 150,000 clones, approximately 90% detected once. The J gene is TRBJ1-1, the V gene TRBV29-1; D call uncertain. This TCR was sampled from a woman aged 50 to 60 with active or convalescent COVID-19. Sequenced: peripheral blood. The CDR3 nucleotides are TGCAGCGTTGAGAGGTCAGCTGAAGCTTTCTTT. Translating it yields CSVERSAEAFF.